The 32 T cell receptor beta chains below come from one sample, sequenced in a study of T-cell reconstitution after alpha-beta-depleted transplantation in children. Preparing the TCRbeta library involved the use of unique molecular identifiers. Via MiXCR, TCRdb re-called the PCR reads, giving one row per CDR3 protein. The sample has 780,000 or so distinct CDR3 sequences, 15% to 20% seen once. Source: PBMCs, mostly from graft donor cells, taken 360 days after TCRalphabeta/CD19-depleted stem cell transplant. All receptors derive from a male patient younger than 18 who had a stem cell transplant for acute lymphoblastic leukemia, so the T cells may come from the graft donor.

In its sample, this clonotype was seen a few times. The J gene is TRBJ2-1, the V gene TRBV5-1; D is unresolved. Per germline, CDR1 SGHRS and CDR2 YFSETQ. The CDR3 has 13 residues. Trimming pared 3 bases from V and 7 bases from J, leaving 11 bases between. The CDR3 DNA reads as TGCGCCAGCAGCTGGGTCCCGTTGAATGAGCAGTTCTTC. It is translated as CASSWVPLNEQFF.

A few counts support this clonotype. The chain employs TRBV5-1 and TRBJ2-1; TRBD1 agrees at 7 bases. With V trimmed by 5 bases and J by 0 bases, 11 bases remained unmatched. The CDR3 covers 17 residues. Germline V gene data show CDR1 as SGHRS and CDR2 as YFSETQ. CDR3 loop: CASSSRTGPNSYNEQFF. CDR3 in DNA: TGCGCCAGCAGTTCCCGGACAGGCCCTAACTCCTACAATGAGCAGTTCTTC. The whole variable domain, filled in from reference TRBV5-1 and TRBJ2-1, reads KAGVTQTPRYLIKTRGQQVTLSCSPISGHRSVSWYQQTPGQGLQFLFEYFSETQRNKGNFPGRFSGRQFSNSRSEMNVSTLELGDSALYLCASSSRTGPNSYNEQFFGPGTRLTVL.

This chain connects TRBV15 to TRBJ2-7; a weak D match, TRBD2 (5 bases). Germline V gene sequence: CDR1 LNHNV, CDR2 YYDKDF (reference sequence). The CDR3 spans 15 residues. Trimming cost V 0 bases and J 2 bases, with 11 bases left between them. This CDR3 is CATSRDPDWAYEQYF. CDR3 sequence (DNA): TGTGCCACCAGCAGAGACCCGGACTGGGCCTACGAGCAGTACTTC. The variable domain in full, completed from reference TRBV15 and TRBJ2-7, reads DAMVIQNPRYQVTQFGKPVTLSCSQTLNHNVMYWYQQKSSQAPKLLFHYYDKDFNNEADTPDNFQSRRPNTSFCFLDIRSPGLGDTAMYLCATSRDPDWAYEQYFGPGTRLTVT.

The chain joins TRBV20-1 to TRBJ2-2, with D uncertain. Germline values: CDR1 DFQATT, CDR2 SNEGSKA (reference sequence). V lost 5 bases and J 2 bases, leaving 18 bases between the germline ends. The CDR3 contains 16 residues. The CDR3 nucleotides are TGCAGTGCTCCAGTCCAGTTAATAGCTAACACCGGGGAGCTGTTTTTT. Its translation: CSAPVQLIANTGELFF.

The chain uses TRBV27 and TRBJ1-5; D is perhaps TRBD1 (5 bases). Germline V gene lookup returns CDR1 MNHEY and CDR2 SMNVEV (reference sequence). Trimming removed 3 bases at V and 6 bases at J, with 15 bases between. The length of the CDR3 is 15 residues. This CDR3 reads CASSFWGGEGQPQHF. CDR3 DNA sequence: TGTGCCAGCAGTTTTTGGGGGGGGGAGGGTCAGCCCCAGCATTTT.

This clonotype has just a few counts. The chain has TRBV24-1 and TRBJ2-3; D unresolved. This CDR3 spans 16 amino acids. CDR1 KGHDR and CDR2 SFDVKD come from the germline V gene. V was shortened by 0 bases and J by 0 bases, with 9 bases between the two germline ends. CDR3 sequence (DNA): TGTGCCACCAGTGATTTGGGCCAGGATAGCACAGATACGCAGTATTTT. It specifies CATSDLGQDSTDTQYF.

The V call is TRBV4-1, the J call TRBJ2-2; TRBD1 agrees at 8 bases. The CDR3 is made up of 16 amino acids. After removal of 3 bases from V and 4 bases from J, the junction contained 7 bases not matched to a gene. The V gene's germline CDR1 is MGHRA and CDR2 YSYEKL. The chain's CDR3 is CASSQRTGPPTGELFF. CDR3 DNA sequence: TGCGCCAGCAGCCAGAGGACAGGGCCCCCCACCGGGGAGCTGTTTTTT.

The chain carries TRBV28 and TRBJ1-2; D unclear. The ends were cut back, 4 bases at V and 0 bases at J, with 12 bases in the middle. CDR1 and CDR2 from the germline V gene are MDHEN and SYDVKM. CDR3 size: 15 residues. The CDR3 coding sequence is TGTGCCAGCAGTTGGTTCCGGGGAGCTAACTATGGCTACACCTTC. Its protein is CASSWFRGANYGYTF.

This chain joins TRBV9 and TRBJ2-7; a weak D match, TRBD1 (6 bases). The CDR3 extends over 12 amino acids. Germline values: CDR1 SGDLS, CDR2 YYNGEE. V lost 2 bases and J lost 5, with 8 bases in between. The CDR3 DNA reads as TGTGCCAGCAGCGTTGGGGGCCACGAGCAGTACTTC. Protein product: CASSVGGHEQYF. Full variable domain (remainder filled in from reference TRBV9 and TRBJ2-7): DSGVTQTPKHLITATGQRVTLRCSPRSGDLSVYWYQQSLDQGLQFLIQYYNGEERAKGNILERFSAQQFPDLHSELNLSSLELGDSALYFCASSVGGHEQYFGPGTRLTVT.

This clonotype turned up a few times. The rearrangement joins TRBV12-3 or TRBV12-4 to TRBJ1-1; D gene unclear. V lost 7 bases and J lost 4, with 13 bases in between. The length of the CDR3 is 13 residues. The CDR3 coding sequence is TGTGCCAGCACCTGGCGGGGTGGCACTGAAGCTTTCTTT. Encoded protein: CASTWRGGTEAFF.

This clonotype showed up many times. The chain couples TRBV20-1 to TRBJ2-7; D possibly corresponds to TRBD2 (6 bases). Germline-derived CDR1 and CDR2 are DFQATT and SNEGSKA (reference sequence). V lost 8 bases, J lost 0 bases, and 14 bases lay in between. The CDR3 has 13 amino acids. CDR3 nucleotide sequence: TGCAGTATCACCGGGACTCTCTCCTACGAGCAGTACTTC. This translates into CSITGTLSYEQYF.

The chain joins TRBV7-8 to TRBJ2-5, with TRBD2 as a possible D gene (6 bases). The CDR3 extends over 13 amino acids. Trimming shortened V by 6 bases and J by 1 base, and 9 bases separated the two germline ends. From germline, CDR1 is SGHVS and CDR2 FQNEAQ. CDR3 in amino acids: CASRRDFQETQYF. The CDR3 DNA follows: TGTGCCAGCAGGCGGGACTTCCAAGAGACCCAGTACTTC.

In its sample, this clonotype was seen a few times. This chain uses TRBV15 with TRBJ2-2; maybe TRBD2 (6 bases). This CDR3 region has 17 residues. Trimming left V 3 bases short and J 3 bases short, with 17 bases between. The V gene's germline CDR1 is LNHNV and CDR2 YYDKDF (reference sequence). The CDR3, as DNA: TGTGCCACCAGCAGCTTTCCGAGCGGGCTACACACCGGGGAGCTGTTTTTT. Residues: CATSSFPSGLHTGELFF.

This clonotype was picked up many times. The V call is TRBV5-1, the J call TRBJ2-4, with D possibly being TRBD1 (6 bases). Germline V lookup: CDR1 SGHRS, CDR2 YFSETQ. Trimming cost V 0 bases and J 0 bases, with 13 bases left between them. This CDR3 is 17 amino acids long. CDR3 sequence (DNA): TGCGCCAGCAGCTTGGTAGGGGACACAAAAGCCAAAAACATTCAGTACTTC. Protein: CASSLVGDTKAKNIQYF.

This chain links TRBV27 with TRBJ2-7, with 8 bases fitting TRBD2. CDR1 is MNHEY, CDR2 SMNVEV, per germline (reference sequence). The CDR3 extends over 16 amino acids. V lost 3 bases, J lost 1 base, and 8 bases stayed unmatched. The CDR3 DNA is TGTGCCAGCAGTTTCTACTCAACTAGCGGTTCCTACGAGCAGTACTTC. Translation: CASSFYSTSGSYEQYF.

This clonotype was observed a handful of times. The rearrangement links TRBV12-3 or TRBV12-4 to TRBJ2-6; D is perhaps TRBD1 (5 bases). The CDR3 runs to 16 residues. V was pared by 6 bases and J by 2 bases, with 14 bases between. The chain's CDR3 is CASSRQSLAGANVLTF. The CDR3 nucleotides read TGTGCCAGCAGCAGACAGTCTTTAGCTGGGGCCAACGTCCTGACTTTC.

The chain uses TRBV7-9 and TRBJ2-7, with TRBD1 identical over 9 bases. Germline V lookup: CDR1 SEHNR, CDR2 FQNEAQ (reference sequence). The CDR3 sequence is 16 residues long. The V gene end was trimmed by 2 bases and the J gene end by 1 base; junction bases not matched to a gene: 6. Here the CDR3 DNA reads TGTGCCAGCAGCTTAAGGACAGGGGAAAAGTCCTACGAGCAGTACTTC. Encoded protein: CASSLRTGEKSYEQYF.

This sequence joins TRBV5-1 and TRBJ2-5; D call uncertain. Germline V CDR1 and CDR2: SGHRS, YFSETQ. The CDR3 spans 17 residues. The ends were cut back, 0 bases at V and 0 bases at J, with 15 bases in the middle. CDR3 sequence reads: CASSLGFSARNQETQYF. The CDR3 nucleotides read TGCGCCAGCAGCTTGGGTTTCTCAGCGCGTAACCAAGAGACCCAGTACTTC.

There are many counts of this clonotype. The chain is built from TRBV2 and TRBJ2-1; 7 nucleotides agree with TRBD2. The V gene's germline CDR1 is SNHLY and CDR2 FYNNEI. CDR3 length: 14 residues. J gave up 5 bases and V 7 bases, and 8 bases lay outside the gene matches. The CDR3 here is CASKRTRGDNEQFF. The CDR3, as DNA: TGTGCCAGCAAAAGGACTAGGGGTGACAATGAGCAGTTCTTC.

The chain uses TRBV7-3 and TRBJ2-7; 9 bases align to TRBD1. There are 14 residues in the CDR3. In germline, CDR1 is SGHTA, CDR2 FQGTGA. Losses at the gene ends were 0 bases for V and 7 bases for J; bases not matched to a gene: 4. CDR3 coding DNA: TGTGCCAGCAGCTTAACCGCGGGGACAGGGGAGCAGTACTTC. Translation: CASSLTAGTGEQYF.

This clonotype showed up just a few times. This chain uses TRBV2 with TRBJ2-1; D unresolved. V lost 4 bases, J lost 6 bases, and 10 bases lay in between. The CDR3 is made up of 13 amino acids. The V gene's germline CDR1 is SNHLY and CDR2 FYNNEI. CDR3 nucleotides: TGTGCCAGCAGTGTCAGCTCGGTCAATGAGCAGTTCTTC. Protein sequence: CASSVSSVNEQFF.

This clonotype was seen a few times. This chain links TRBV20-1 with TRBJ2-1; 10 positions agree with TRBD1. With 3 bases clipped from V and 7 bases from J, the junction kept 9 bases outside the gene matches. The CDR3 consists of 15 residues. Germline V gene sequence: CDR1 DFQATT, CDR2 SNEGSKA (reference sequence). DNA for the CDR3: TGCAGTGCTAGCCCGACAGGGGGCAATCGGAATGAGCAGTTCTTC. It specifies CSASPTGGNRNEQFF.

The chain uses TRBV12-3 or TRBV12-4 and TRBJ2-3, with unresolved D. CDR3 size: 14 residues. V lost 2 bases, J lost 4 bases, and 10 bases lay in between. The CDR3 nucleotides read TGTGCCAGCAGTTTAAGGCTAACTTCAGATACGCAGTATTTT. Protein product: CASSLRLTSDTQYF.

The chain employs TRBV9 and TRBJ2-2; D unclear. Germline CDR1 SGDLS, CDR2 YYNGEE. The ends were cut back, 4 bases at V and 5 bases at J, with 9 bases in the middle. There are 13 residues in the CDR3. DNA of the CDR3: TGTGCCAGCAGCCCCCTAGAAACCGGGGAGCTGTTTTTT. It translates to CASSPLETGELFF.

The sample holds a few counts of this clonotype. The V gene is TRBV3-1, the J gene TRBJ2-1; TRBD2 matches at 11 bases. From germline, CDR1 is LGHDT and CDR2 YNNKEL (reference sequence). The V and J ends lost 5 bases and 4 bases, in that order; junction bases with no gene match: 10. The CDR3 runs to 17 residues. CDR3 loop: CASSAGTSGSWYNEQFF. CDR3 sequence (DNA): TGTGCCAGCAGCGCCGGGACTAGCGGAAGTTGGTACAATGAGCAGTTCTTC.

The V gene is TRBV10-2, the J gene TRBJ2-7; TRBD1 matches 9 bases. The CDR3 spans 14 residues. The germline V gene encodes CDR1 WSHSY and CDR2 SAAADI. With 7 bases clipped from V and 4 bases from J, the junction kept 8 bases outside the gene matches. The DNA for the CDR3 is TGCGCCAGCAAGTCCGGGACAGGGAGTTACGAGCAGTACTTC. Its translation is CASKSGTGSYEQYF.

The sample holds a few counts of this clonotype. The chain is built from TRBV28 and TRBJ2-7; perhaps D is TRBD1 or TRBD2 (5 bases each). V lost 5 bases and J 3 bases, leaving 23 bases between the germline ends. Germline loops: CDR1 MDHEN, CDR2 SYDVKM. The CDR3 is made up of 17 amino acids. The CDR3 spells CASSPHPAGLGLYEQYF. CDR3 in DNA: TGTGCCAGCAGTCCACACCCGGCGGGCCTGGGGCTCTACGAGCAGTACTTC.

The chain links TRBV20-1 to TRBJ1-5; D not resolved. The V end was cut by 5 bases, the J end by 2 bases, with 16 bases between. The CDR3 totals 15 residues. CDR1 and CDR2 from the germline V gene are DFQATT and SNEGSKA (reference sequence). CDR3 sequence reads: CSALDPPPGNQPQHF. In DNA, the CDR3 is TGCAGTGCTCTTGACCCGCCGCCGGGCAATCAGCCCCAGCATTTT.

The chain has TRBV12-3 or TRBV12-4 and TRBJ1-6; D gene ambiguous. The CDR3 sequence is 12 residues long. Trimming took off 9 bases at V and 3 bases at J, with 6 bases between the two ends. The CDR3 is CASNSYNSPLHF. CDR3 nucleotides: TGTGCCAGTAACAGCTATAATTCACCCCTCCACTTT.

This CDR3 reads CASSEVRKASGYTF. The CDR3 nucleotides read TGTGCCAGCAGTGAAGTCAGAAAGGCAAGCGGCTACACCTTC. V and J are TRBV6-1 and TRBJ1-2; D remains ambiguous. The germline V gene has CDR1 MNHNS and CDR2 SASEGT. The CDR3 has 14 amino acids. V lost 1 base to trimming and J lost 8 bases, with 14 bases between them.

This clonotype came up a few times. The chain is built from TRBV9 and TRBJ2-2; 12 bases line up with TRBD2. Germline V gene lookup returns CDR1 SGDLS and CDR2 YYNGEE. V gave up 0 bases and J gave up 5 bases; unmatched junction bases: 11. This CDR3 comprises 19 residues. The CDR3 bases are TGTGCCAGCAGCGTAGGGGGTCTAGCGGGAGGGACCGGAACCGGGGAGCTGTTTTTT. The encoded protein is CASSVGGLAGGTGTGELFF.

This clonotype was seen at least ten times. CDR3 in amino acids: CASSQDPTGLAGAFPYNEQFF. CDR3 coding DNA: TGTGCCAGCAGCCAAGACCCAACGGGACTAGCGGGAGCTTTTCCGTACAATGAGCAGTTCTTC. V is TRBV14 and J is TRBJ2-1, with 14 nucleotides matching TRBD2. This CDR3 contains 21 residues. The germline V gene has CDR1 SGHDN and CDR2 FVKESK. V trimming: 0 bases; J trimming: 4 bases; junction bases outside the gene matches: 14.